Sequencing of this TCR beta chain was carried out in a study of T cells after yellow fever vaccination. This CDR3 contains 13 residues. V dropped 5 bases and J dropped 5 bases, with 10 bases sitting between them. Germline V gene lookup returns CDR1 SEHNR and CDR2 FQNEAQ (reference sequence). This clonotype occurred a few times. TCRdb re-derived calls from the 5' RACE reads in MiXCR, one entry per CDR3 protein. The sample holds more than 300,000 distinct CDR3 sequences, roughly a tenth seen once. This clonotype was sampled from a man younger than 35 who received the YFV17D yellow fever vaccine. This chain joins TRBV7-9 and TRBJ2-1; no clear D gene. The sample here was CD4+ T cells sorted from PBMCs, taken 45 days after the yellow fever booster vaccination. The CDR3 DNA follows: TGTGCCAGCAGCCCCGACGGAGACAATGAGCAGTTCTTC. This sequence encodes CASSPDGDNEQFF.